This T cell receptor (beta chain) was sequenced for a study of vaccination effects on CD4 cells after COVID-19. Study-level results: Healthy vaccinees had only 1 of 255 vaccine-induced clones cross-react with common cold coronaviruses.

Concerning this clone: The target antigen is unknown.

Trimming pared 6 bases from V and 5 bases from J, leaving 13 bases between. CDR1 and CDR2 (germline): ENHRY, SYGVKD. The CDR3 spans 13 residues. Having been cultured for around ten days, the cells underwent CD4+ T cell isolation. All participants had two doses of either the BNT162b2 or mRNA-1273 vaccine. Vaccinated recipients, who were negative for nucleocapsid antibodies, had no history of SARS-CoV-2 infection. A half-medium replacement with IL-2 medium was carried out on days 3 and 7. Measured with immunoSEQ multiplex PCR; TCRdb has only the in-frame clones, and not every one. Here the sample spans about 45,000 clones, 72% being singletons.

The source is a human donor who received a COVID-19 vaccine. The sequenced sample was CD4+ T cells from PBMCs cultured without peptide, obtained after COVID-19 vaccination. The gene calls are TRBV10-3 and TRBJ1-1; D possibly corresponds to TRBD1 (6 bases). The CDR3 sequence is CAIRVGAETEAFF. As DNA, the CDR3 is TGTGCCATCAGAGTGGGGGCGGAGACTGAAGCTTTCTTT.